Below are 2 T cell receptor beta chains sequenced from a single sample in a study of PD-L1 blockade in urothelial cancer. Measured with immunoSEQ multiplex PCR; TCRdb has only the in-frame clones, and not every one. The sample includes nearly 45,000 clones, roughly 90% of them seen just once. Time point of the sample: pretreatment peripheral blood. The input for sequencing was PBMCs, taken around atezolizumab (anti-PD-L1) treatment. The source of these receptors is a donor aged 40 or over with urothelial cancer.

In this sample, this clone turned up once. This rearrangement joins TRBV7-2 to TRBJ2-3; 11 bases fit TRBD2. Germline V CDR1 and CDR2: SGHTA, FQGNSA. The CDR3 runs to 17 residues. The V segment lost 1 base and the J segment 1 base; nucleotides outside the gene matches: 4. CDR3 residues: CASSLVAGGRGTDTQYF. The CDR3 DNA reads as TGTGCCAGCAGCTTAGTAGCGGGAGGGCGGGGCACAGATACGCAGTATTTT.

This clone has a single count. V usage is TRBV28 and J usage is TRBJ1-1, with 12 bases lining up with TRBD1. The CDR3 is 17 amino acids. CDR1 is MDHEN and CDR2 is SYDVKM in the germline V gene. Trimming cost V 5 bases and J 3 bases; bases outside gene matches: 10. CDR3 sequence (DNA): TGTGCCAGCAGTCCCCCCGGGACAGGGGGCGTGGACACTGAAGCTTTCTTT. It codes for CASSPPGTGGVDTEAFF.